A single sample gave rise to the 23 T cell receptor beta chains below, sequenced in a study of CD8+CD57+ T cells in acquired aplastic anemia. Before being chosen for sequencing, patients had shown CD8+CD57+ cell expansion by flow cytometry. According to the study, genomic DNA was the template for TCR beta VDJ and CDR3 profiling. TCRdb recomputed calls from the reads with MiXCR, one row per CDR3 protein. The sample carries around 130,000 distinct CDR3 sequences, over 55% recorded once. Material: sorted CD4+, CD8+, or CD8+CD57+ T cells (not recorded which) from PBMCs. Every receptor here comes from a human donor with aplastic anemia.

The chain employs TRBV5-1 and TRBJ1-6, with TRBD1 identical over 7 bases. Trimming at V came to 0 bases and at J to 8 bases, leaving 8 bases not matched to a gene. The CDR3 runs 16 residues. Germline CDR1 and CDR2: SGHRS and YFSETQ. CDR3 sequence reads: CASSLGARGRDSPLHF. Written as DNA, the CDR3 is TGCGCCAGCAGCTTGGGCGCCAGGGGGAGGGATTCACCCCTCCACTTT.

The chain carries TRBV9 and TRBJ1-6; 8 nucleotides match TRBD1. The CDR3 consists of 14 residues. The V gene's germline CDR1 is SGDLS and CDR2 YYNGEE. The trim removed 3 bases at V and 8 bases at J, leaving 4 bases unmatched. CDR3 sequence: CASSADREDSPLHF. The CDR3 nucleotides are TGTGCCAGCAGCGCGGACAGGGAGGATTCACCCCTCCACTTT.

This chain joins TRBV12-3 or TRBV12-4 and TRBJ2-1; the D is unclear. The ends were cut back, 5 bases at V and 4 bases at J, with 12 bases in the middle. The length of the CDR3 is 14 residues. The CDR3 sequence is CASSRISGYNEQFF. The DNA of the CDR3 is TGTGCCAGCAGTCGAATATCCGGTTACAATGAGCAGTTCTTC.

This sequence joins TRBV29-1 and TRBJ2-1; no clear D. With 4 bases removed from V and 10 bases from J, the gap between germline ends came to 17 bases. The germline V gene has CDR1 SQVTM and CDR2 ANQGSEA. CDR3 size: 13 residues. The chain's CDR3 is CSVGEGSEGEQFF. The CDR3 nucleotides read TGCAGCGTTGGGGAAGGTTCGGAAGGAGAGCAGTTCTTC.

As regards this clonotype: Compared with germline, one end of the junction differs, possibly owing to a read error. V gene TRBV19 combines with J gene TRBJ2-3; D perhaps matches TRBD1 (5 bases). Germline lookup yields CDR1 LNHDA and CDR2 SQIVND (reference sequence). CDR3 length equals 15 residues. The CDR3 is CASSIARGNTDTQYF. The CDR3 nucleotides read TGTGCTAGTAGTATAGCTAGGGGTAACACAGATACGCAGTATTTT.

The chain carries TRBV5-1 and TRBJ2-3; D gene uncertain. Looked up from germline, CDR1 is SGHRS and CDR2 is YFSETQ. The V end lost 0 bases, the J end lost 0 bases, and 8 bases lay between the germline ends. CDR3 length: 15 residues. In DNA form, the CDR3 reads TGCGCCAGCAGCTTGGTTGCTTCTAGCACAGATACGCAGTATTTT. Protein product: CASSLVASSTDTQYF. The full variable domain, rest sourced from reference TRBV5-1 and TRBJ2-3, is KAGVTQTPRYLIKTRGQQVTLSCSPISGHRSVSWYQQTPGQGLQFLFEYFSETQRNKGNFPGRFSGRQFSNSRSEMNVSTLELGDSALYLCASSLVASSTDTQYFGPGTRLTVL.

This rearrangement joins TRBV24-1 to TRBJ1-6; TRBD1 is a possible D gene (5 bases). Trimming left V 5 bases short and J 6 bases short, with 10 bases between. The CDR3 is made up of 14 amino acids. The V gene's germline CDR1 is KGHDR and CDR2 SFDVKD. As DNA, the CDR3 is TGTGCCACCAGTGCGCGGGGGGTTAATTCACCCCTCCACTTT. Its translation: CATSARGVNSPLHF.

As to this clonotype: A read error is possible here, since a much larger clone lies one base away. The V gene is TRBV18, the J gene TRBJ2-7; no firm D call. Germline CDR1 is KGHSH and CDR2 is LQKENI. Trimming removed 2 bases from V and 1 base from J, with 6 bases in between. The CDR3 covers 13 residues. CDR3 nucleotides: TGTGCCAGCTCACCAACGGAGTCCTACGAGCAGTACGTC. It codes for CASSPTESYEQYV.

The V gene is TRBV9, the J gene TRBJ2-1; TRBD1 matches at 8 bases. V gave up 3 bases and J gave up 3 bases; unmatched junction bases: 14. CDR1 and CDR2 (germline): SGDLS, YYNGEE. This CDR3 has 18 amino acids. CDR3 in amino acids: CASSGNTGTGVIYNEQFF. The CDR3, as DNA: TGTGCCAGCAGCGGTAACACCGGGACAGGTGTCATCTACAATGAGCAGTTCTTC.

The rearrangement joins TRBV29-1 to TRBJ2-7, with TRBD1 as a possible D gene (5 bases). V was cut by 7 bases and J by 7 bases, with 14 bases left in between. This CDR3 spans 11 amino acids. CDR1 is SQVTM, CDR2 ANQGSEA, per germline. The CDR3 is CSGGHTREQYF. The CDR3, as DNA: TGCAGCGGGGGCCATACGAGGGAGCAGTACTTC.

This clonotype was seen at least ten times. The chain carries TRBV9 and TRBJ2-2; D is unresolved. Trimming took off 4 bases at V and 6 bases at J, with 4 bases between the two ends. Germline lookup yields CDR1 SGDLS and CDR2 YYNGEE. This CDR3 comprises 11 residues. The CDR3 region is CASSWAGELFF. The CDR3 nucleotides read TGTGCCAGCAGCTGGGCCGGGGAGCTGTTTTTT.

The chain combines TRBV10-3 with TRBJ2-5, with 8 bases aligning to TRBD1. The CDR3 is made up of 12 amino acids. The germline CDR1 and CDR2 sequences are ENHRY and SYGVKD. V lost 11 bases and J lost 4; bases outside the gene matches: 6. The CDR3 is CAGGQGGETQYF. The CDR3 region has the DNA TGTGCCGGTGGACAGGGTGGAGAGACCCAGTACTTC.

The chain links TRBV4-1 to TRBJ2-1; 12 positions match TRBD2. The CDR3 has 16 residues. Germline CDR1 reads MGHRA; CDR2 reads YSYEKL. Trimming cost V 4 bases and J 10 bases; bases outside gene matches: 11. As DNA, the CDR3 is TGCGCCAGCAGCCTACGGACTAGCGGGGTGGTAGGAGAGCAGTTCTTC. Its protein is CASSLRTSGVVGEQFF.

The V call is TRBV19, the J call TRBJ1-6; 7 bases fit TRBD1. The V gene's germline CDR1 is LNHDA and CDR2 SQIVND (reference sequence). V lost 7 bases to trimming and J lost 9 bases; unmatched junction nucleotides: 9. This CDR3 is 14 amino acids long. CDR3 sequence: CASTARDSLSPLHF. CDR3 nucleotide sequence: TGTGCCAGTACCGCCCGGGACAGCCTTTCACCCCTCCACTTT.

This sequence joins TRBV20-1 and TRBJ1-1; possibly TRBD1 for D (6 bases). The CDR3 covers 13 residues. Germline assignment: CDR1 DFQATT and CDR2 SNEGSKA (reference sequence). V was pared by 3 bases and J by 2 bases, with 10 bases between. Written as DNA, the CDR3 is TGCAGTGCTAGCGGACAGACAAACACTGAAGCTTTCTTT. Translation: CSASGQTNTEAFF.

V usage is TRBV29-1 and J usage is TRBJ1-2, with D tentatively TRBD1 (6 bases). The V and J ends lost 5 bases and 0 bases respectively, with 19 bases between them. In germline, CDR1 is SQVTM, CDR2 ANQGSEA. The CDR3 is made up of 16 amino acids. In nucleotides, the CDR3 is TGCAGCGTTCGGGGGGGGGCCCTTTCGGCTAACTATGGCTACACCTTC. Protein product: CSVRGGALSANYGYTF.

The rearrangement uses TRBV7-8 and TRBJ1-1; 7 bases are shared with TRBD1. The V and J ends lost 6 bases and 0 bases, in that order; junction bases with no gene match: 4. CDR3 length equals 14 residues. The germline gives CDR1 SGHVS, CDR2 FQNEAQ. The CDR3, as DNA: TGTGCCAGCAGAGTACAGGGGCTGAACACTGAAGCTTTCTTT. Translation gives CASRVQGLNTEAFF. Full variable domain (outside the CDR3, taken from reference TRBV7-8 and TRBJ1-1): GAGVSQSPRYKVAKRGQDVALRCDPISGHVSLFWYQQALGQGPEFLTYFQNEAQLDKSGLPSDRFFAERPEGSVSTLKIQRTQQEDSAVYLCASRVQGLNTEAFFGQGTRLTVV.

In its sample, this clonotype was seen many times. J is TRBJ1-5 and V is TRBV2, with 8 bases fitting TRBD1. There are 18 residues in the CDR3. Germline CDR1 is SNHLY and CDR2 is FYNNEI. After removal of 3 bases from V and 0 bases from J, the junction contained 10 bases not matched to a gene. The chain's CDR3 is CASSDTQGATDSNQPQHF. CDR3 DNA sequence: TGTGCCAGCAGTGACACCCAGGGGGCGACGGATAGCAATCAGCCCCAGCATTTT. The full variable domain, completed using reference TRBV2 and TRBJ1-5, is EPEVTQTPSHQVTQMGQEVILRCVPISNHLYFYWYRQILGQKVEFLVSFYNNEISEKSEIFDDQFSVERPDGSNFTLKIRSTKLEDSAMYFCASSDTQGATDSNQPQHFGDGTRLSIL.

This clonotype was observed many times. Germline is not matched at one junction end, which may reflect a read error. The chain links TRBV20-1 to TRBJ2-3, with TRBD2 matching 7 bases. CDR3 length: 16 residues. Per the germline V gene, CDR1 is DFQATT and CDR2 is SNEGSKA (reference sequence). The CDR3 loop is CSAGDLLAASTDTQYF. Written as DNA, the CDR3 is TGCAGTGCTGGAGATCTCCTAGCGGCTAGCACAGATACGCAGTATTTT.

The chain joins TRBV5-6 to TRBJ2-5; 7 bases line up with TRBD1. Germline CDR1 SGHDT, CDR2 YYEEEE. The CDR3 consists of 15 residues. Trimming cost V 4 bases and J 2 bases; bases outside gene matches: 8. In nucleotides, the CDR3 is TGTGCCAGCAGCGAACCTAGACAGGGTCAAGAGACCCAGTACTTC. This sequence encodes CASSEPRQGQETQYF.

This clonotype was detected many times. In DNA, the CDR3 is TGTGCCACCAGCAGAGATCGGGGGTCTGGAAACACCATATATTTT. This encodes CATSRDRGSGNTIYF. This chain links TRBV15 with TRBJ1-3, with D maybe TRBD1 (5 bases). This CDR3 contains 15 residues. Trimming took 0 bases from V and 1 from J, leaving 7 bases between them. CDR1 and CDR2 (germline): LNHNV, YYDKDF (reference sequence).

The CDR3 region has the DNA TGTGCCAGCACTATAGCGGGGGGGCTTTACAATGAGCAGTTCTTC. Protein sequence: CASTIAGGLYNEQFF. V is TRBV2 and J is TRBJ2-1; 11 positions match TRBD2. The CDR3 has 15 residues. With V trimmed by 7 bases and J by 4 bases, 6 bases remained unmatched. Germline V gives CDR1 SNHLY, CDR2 FYNNEI.

The CDR3 region is CATSRGTGGETAQYF. DNA of the CDR3: TGTGCCACCAGCAGAGGGACAGGGGGGGAGACGGCCCAGTACTTC. The chain recombines TRBV15 with TRBJ2-5, with 10 bases aligning to TRBD1. Per germline, CDR1 LNHNV and CDR2 YYDKDF (reference sequence). The ends lost 1 base at V and 9 bases at J; junction bases unmatched: 8. This CDR3 comprises 15 residues.